The entry that follows covers one T cell receptor beta chain sequence. The antigen remains unidentified. The missing CDR3 end, 3 residues past where the read stops, is filled in from the germline J gene. Only in-frame clones appear in the TCRdb table, and some are missing; sequencing was by immunoSEQ multiplex PCR. The sample features around 25,000 clones, with about 5% in its top ten. The CDR3 extends over 15 amino acids. Germline V gene data show CDR1 as SEHNR and CDR2 as FQNEAQ (reference sequence). The data originate from a study of T cells in women clearing cervical HPV infection. The study's findings and limits: Repertoire richness, not evenness, was significantly elevated in CIN3+ cases versus controls. Cases carried less TRBV6-7 than controls: approximately 0.1% versus 0.16%. Cases and controls were distinguished at AUC 0.83 by richness and V genes.

The sequenced material came from blood buffy coat. This receptor was identified in a woman between 18 and 70 years old with a cervical HPV16 infection that either progressed to CIN3+ or cleared (not recorded which). V gene TRBV7-9 combines with J gene TRBJ1-2; 7 positions agree with TRBD1. The CDR3 bases that were read are TGTGCCAGCAGCTACCACCGGGACAGTGGGTACGAC. This sequence encodes CASSYHRDSGYD. The full CDR3 sequence reads CASSYHRDSGYDYTF.